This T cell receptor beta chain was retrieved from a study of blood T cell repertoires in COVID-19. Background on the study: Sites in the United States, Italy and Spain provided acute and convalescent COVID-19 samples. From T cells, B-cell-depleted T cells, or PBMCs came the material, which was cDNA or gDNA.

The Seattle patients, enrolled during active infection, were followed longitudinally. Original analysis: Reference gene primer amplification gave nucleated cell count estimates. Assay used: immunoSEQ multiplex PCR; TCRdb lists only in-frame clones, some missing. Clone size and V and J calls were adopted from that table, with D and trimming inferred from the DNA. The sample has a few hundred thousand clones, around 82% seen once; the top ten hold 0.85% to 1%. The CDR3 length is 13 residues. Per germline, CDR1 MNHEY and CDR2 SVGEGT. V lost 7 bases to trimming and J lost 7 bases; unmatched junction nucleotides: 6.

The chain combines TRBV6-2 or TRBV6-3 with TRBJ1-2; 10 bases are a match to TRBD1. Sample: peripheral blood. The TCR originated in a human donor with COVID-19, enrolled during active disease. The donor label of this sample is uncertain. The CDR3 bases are TGTGCCAGCAACCCGACAGGGGGCTTTGGCTACACCTTC. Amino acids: CASNPTGGFGYTF.